This TCR beta chain stems from a study of PD-1 blockade in classical Hodgkin lymphoma. TCRdb's table, derived via immunoSEQ multiplex PCR, lists solely in-frame clones and lacks some. The table has around 34,000 clones, 76% seen once. Each patient relapsed following autologous stem cell transplantation, and prior brentuximab vedotin exposure differed. Patients showed best responses of complete response, partial response or progressive disease. This clone was seen once. The receptor comes from a human donor with classical Hodgkin lymphoma. The source material was peripheral blood mononuclear cells (PBMCs), sampled before the second cycle of nivolumab.

The CDR3 loop is CASNEDRDEQFF. CDR3 sequence (DNA): TGTGCCAGTAACGAGGATAGGGATGAGCAGTTCTTC. The chain links TRBV19 to TRBJ2-1; D gene uncertain. CDR3 length: 12 residues. V shed 7 bases and J shed 8 bases, with 12 bases lying between them. Germline CDR1 is LNHDA and CDR2 is SQIVND (reference sequence).